One and the same sample provided the 32 T cell receptor beta chains below, sequenced in a study of somatic mutations in cytotoxic T cells in rheumatoid arthritis. The method was immunoSEQ multiplex PCR; TCRdb's version includes in-frame clones alone and lacks a portion of them. The table lists 2,000 to 2,500 clones, 85% of them singletons, with 35% to 50% in the top ten. Sequencing was carried out using CD8+ T cells sorted from blood. The source of these receptors is a man aged 60-69 years with rheumatoid arthritis.

Regarding this clone: Only one base separates this from a far larger clonotype, so it likely reflects a read error. The chain is built from TRBV28 and TRBJ2-5, with 7 bases identical to TRBD2. CDR1 is MDHEN and CDR2 is SYDVKM in the germline V gene. This CDR3 spans 15 amino acids. The CDR3 reads CASSFRDYLGETRYF. The DNA for the CDR3 is TGTGCCAGCAGTTTTCGGGACTACCTAGGGGAGACCCGGTACTTC. The variable domain in full, with the rest retrieved from reference TRBV28 and TRBJ2-5, is DVKVTQSSRYLVKRTGEKVFLECVQDMDHENMFWYRQDPGLGLRLIYFSYDVKMKEKGDIPEGYSVSREKKERFSLILESASTNQTSMYLCASSFRDYLGETRYFGPGTRLLVL.

The gene calls are TRBV7-9 and TRBJ1-4, with 8 nucleotides matching TRBD1. The V and J ends lost 5 bases and 8 bases, in that order; junction bases with no gene match: 10. There are 15 residues in the CDR3. The germline V gene has CDR1 SEHNR and CDR2 FQNEAQ (reference sequence). This chain's CDR3 is CASSIRRGPGEKLFF. For the CDR3, the DNA is TGTGCCAGCAGCATCCGCAGGGGGCCGGGGGAAAAACTGTTTTTT.

This chain links TRBV27 with TRBJ1-5; D is uncertain. V was clipped by 3 bases and J by 4 bases, with 13 bases between them. The CDR3 contains 15 residues. The germline gives CDR1 MNHEY, CDR2 SMNVEV (reference sequence). CDR3: CASSLSGVGNQPQHF. CDR3 DNA: TGTGCCAGCAGTTTGTCCGGGGTGGGTAATCAGCCCCAGCATTTT.

The chain uses TRBV19 and TRBJ2-7; no definite D call. The CDR3 loop spans 14 amino acids. The germline V and J ends were trimmed by 6 bases and 3 bases, with 15 bases remaining between them. Germline V CDR1 and CDR2: LNHDA, SQIVND (reference sequence). CDR3 amino acids: CASSTYYPYYEQYV. The CDR3 nucleotides read TGTGCCAGTAGCACATATTACCCCTACTACGAGCAGTACGTC.

The chain couples TRBV9 to TRBJ1-6; D not resolved. The CDR3 loop spans 13 amino acids. The V and J ends lost 4 bases and 6 bases respectively, with 8 bases between them. Germline V gene data show CDR1 as SGDLS and CDR2 as YYNGEE. The CDR3 region is CASSRGSNSPLHF. In DNA, the CDR3 is TGTGCCAGCAGCAGAGGGAGTAATTCACCCCTCCACTTT.

Here the CDR3 DNA reads TGTGCCAGCAGTTACGACAGGGGAGATACTGAAGCTTTCTTT. It specifies CASSYDRGDTEAFF. The chain joins TRBV28 to TRBJ1-1; 8 bases agree with TRBD1. V lost 4 bases and J lost 5; bases outside the gene matches: 6. Germline V gene sequence: CDR1 MDHEN, CDR2 SYDVKM. The CDR3 is 14 amino acids.

The chain uses TRBV10-1 and TRBJ2-3; D remains ambiguous. This CDR3 has 14 residues. CDR1 WNHNN and CDR2 SYGVQD come from the germline V gene (reference sequence). V shed 4 bases and J shed 4 bases, with 12 bases lying between them. CDR3 coding DNA: TGCGCCAGCAGTGCGACTGCAGCCCCAGATACGCAGTATTTT. Translating it yields CASSATAAPDTQYF.

This clone was picked up a small number of times. The CDR3 here is CASSQVAGGTKNIQYF. CDR3 nucleotide sequence: TGCGCCAGCAGCCAAGTAGCGGGGGGGACCAAAAACATTCAGTACTTC. The rearrangement joins TRBV4-1 to TRBJ2-4, with 11 bases lining up with TRBD2. CDR1 is MGHRA and CDR2 is YSYEKL in the germline V gene. The CDR3 is made up of 16 amino acids. With V trimmed by 1 base and J by 2 bases, 1 base remained unmatched.

The chain carries TRBV7-6 and TRBJ2-5; TRBD1 agrees at 7 bases. The J call may not be correct, given that the DNA end is closer to TRBJ2-7. The CDR3 totals 14 residues. Germline-derived CDR1 and CDR2 are SGHVS and FNYEAQ. This chain's CDR3 is CASSPDRILGEQYF. CDR3 nucleotides: TGTGCCAGCAGCCCGGACAGGATCCTTGGCGAGCAGTACTTC.

This clone showed up just once. This sample includes further DNA sequences coding for the same CDR3. This chain connects TRBV9 to TRBJ1-6; no clear D gene. The CDR3 runs to 16 residues. With 3 bases removed from V and 0 bases from J, the gap between germline ends came to 10 bases. The germline V gene encodes CDR1 SGDLS and CDR2 YYNGEE. CDR3 amino acids: CASSDGVSSYNSPLHF. Here the CDR3 DNA reads TGTGCCAGCAGCGATGGAGTAAGCTCCTATAATTCACCCCTCCACTTT.

V gene TRBV27 combines with J gene TRBJ1-2; weak D call: TRBD1 (6 bases). In germline, CDR1 is MNHEY, CDR2 SMNVEV (reference sequence). CDR3 length: 13 residues. V was clipped by 4 bases and J by 4 bases, with 10 bases between them. The CDR3: CASSSRGAYGYTF. The CDR3 DNA reads as TGTGCCAGCAGTTCCAGGGGAGCCTATGGCTACACCTTC.

The chain links TRBV27 to TRBJ2-5; 9 bases match TRBD1. The CDR3 has 16 residues. Germline V gives CDR1 MNHEY, CDR2 SMNVEV (reference sequence). J gave up 5 bases and V 4 bases, and 11 bases lay outside the gene matches. The CDR3 nucleotides read TGTGCCAGCAGTTCCACAGGGGGCGCGCAATGGGAGACCCAGTACTTC. Protein: CASSSTGGAQWETQYF.

The rearrangement links TRBV27 to TRBJ2-3, with a weak D call TRBD2 (5 bases). Germline V CDR1 and CDR2: MNHEY, SMNVEV (reference sequence). Trimming took 4 bases from V and 11 from J, leaving 13 bases between them. The length of the CDR3 is 12 residues. CDR3 in amino acids: CASSSGLLEQYF. The CDR3 DNA sequence: TGTGCCAGCAGTTCCGGACTTCTCGAGCAGTATTTT.

J is TRBJ1-2 and V is TRBV5-1, with 7 bases aligning to TRBD1. The CDR3 is 11 amino acids. Germline CDR1 reads SGHRS; CDR2 reads YFSETQ. After removal of 9 bases from V and 5 bases from J, the junction contained 4 bases not matched to a gene. CDR3 in amino acids: CAIRTGYGYTF. In DNA form, the CDR3 reads TGCGCCATCCGGACAGGATATGGCTACACCTTC.

The count of this clone is one. The V and J genes are TRBV6-1 and TRBJ2-7; 7 nucleotides line up with TRBD2. This CDR3 is 16 amino acids long. Losses at the gene ends were 3 bases for V and 3 bases for J; bases not matched to a gene: 11. Germline V gene data show CDR1 as MNHNS and CDR2 as SASEGT. CDR3 in amino acids: CASSDPGLSPLYEQYF. CDR3 in DNA: TGTGCCAGCAGTGACCCGGGACTATCCCCTCTCTACGAGCAGTACTTC.

The chain carries TRBV9 and TRBJ1-1; D is possibly TRBD1 (5 bases). Trimming pared 1 base from V and 5 bases from J, leaving 15 bases between. This CDR3 has 15 amino acids. In germline, CDR1 is SGDLS, CDR2 YYNGEE. The CDR3 sequence: CASSVHTGLRTEAFF. In DNA, the CDR3 is TGTGCCAGCAGCGTACACACAGGATTGAGGACTGAAGCTTTCTTT.

The chain uses TRBV6-1 and TRBJ2-7; D remains ambiguous. The germline CDR1 and CDR2 sequences are MNHNS and SASEGT. With 3 bases removed from V and 3 bases from J, the gap between germline ends came to 9 bases. The CDR3 has 13 residues. The CDR3 spells CASSDSNSYEQYF. The CDR3 DNA reads as TGTGCCAGCAGTGATTCAAATAGCTACGAGCAGTACTTC.

This chain joins TRBV20-1 and TRBJ2-3, with D tentatively TRBD2 (5 bases). V was shortened by 5 bases and J by 6 bases, with 9 bases between the two germline ends. This CDR3 is built from 11 residues. Looked up from germline, CDR1 is DFQATT and CDR2 is SNEGSKA (reference sequence). Here the CDR3 reads CSAGLRDTQYF. DNA for the CDR3: TGCAGTGCTGGACTCAGGGATACGCAGTATTTT.

The chain joins TRBV5-5 to TRBJ2-3; the D gene is possibly TRBD1 (6 bases). The CDR3 covers 15 residues. From germline, CDR1 is SGHKS and CDR2 YYEKEE (reference sequence). The V end was cut by 3 bases, the J end by 0 bases, with 11 bases between. Here the CDR3 reads CASSSGVSSTDTQYF. DNA of the CDR3: TGTGCCAGCAGCTCAGGGGTCTCTAGCACAGATACGCAGTATTTT.

V and J are TRBV9 and TRBJ2-2, with TRBD2 identical over 12 bases. J was trimmed by 7 bases and V by 6 bases; bases with no gene match: 7. Germline CDR1 and CDR2: SGDLS and YYNGEE. The CDR3 sequence is 15 residues long. The CDR3: CASTPSGGENGELFF. The CDR3 DNA reads TGTGCCAGCACCCCTAGCGGGGGGGAGAACGGGGAGCTGTTTTTT.

This chain uses TRBV28 with TRBJ1-3; no definite D call. The CDR3 is made up of 17 amino acids. The germline V and J ends were trimmed by 2 bases and 0 bases, with 14 bases remaining between them. Germline CDR1 MDHEN, CDR2 SYDVKM. CDR3 loop: CASSLSPDGGSGNTIYF. CDR3 nucleotides: TGTGCCAGCAGTTTAAGCCCCGACGGAGGCTCTGGAAACACCATATATTTT.

The V and J genes are TRBV7-3 and TRBJ2-3, with 8 bases identical to TRBD1. The CDR3 is made up of 13 amino acids. Germline CDR1 reads SGHTA; CDR2 reads FQGTGA. V gave up 3 bases and J gave up 4 bases; unmatched junction bases: 0. The CDR3 DNA reads as TGTGCCAGCAGCTTGACAGGGGCAGATACGCAGTATTTT. This sequence encodes CASSLTGADTQYF.

The V and J genes are TRBV2 and TRBJ2-5; a possible D gene is TRBD1 (5 bases). The CDR3 is 13 amino acids. Trimming left V 3 bases short and J 5 bases short, with 10 bases between. Germline V gene lookup returns CDR1 SNHLY and CDR2 FYNNEI. CDR3 region: CASSDQGRETQYF. The CDR3 DNA reads as TGTGCCAGCAGTGACCAGGGTCGGGAGACCCAGTACTTC.

CDR3 in amino acids: CASSSGGAPYEQYV. DNA for the CDR3: TGTGCCAGCAGTTCTGGAGGGGCCCCTTACGAGCAGTACGTC. J is TRBJ2-7 and V is TRBV6-5; D is possibly TRBD2 (6 bases). This CDR3 region has 14 residues. With 4 bases removed from V and 4 bases from J, the gap between germline ends came to 14 bases. Germline V CDR1 and CDR2: MNHEY, SVGAGI.

J is TRBJ2-2 and V is TRBV28, with TRBD2 matching over 10 bases. Per the germline V gene, CDR1 is MDHEN and CDR2 is SYDVKM. The V and J ends lost 7 bases and 1 base, in that order; junction bases with no gene match: 6. The CDR3 has 16 amino acids. The CDR3 reads CASTGTSVGNTGELFF. CDR3 bases: TGTGCCAGCACCGGGACTAGCGTTGGGAACACCGGGGAGCTGTTTTTT. Using reference TRBV28 and TRBJ2-2 for the parts outside the CDR3, the full variable domain is DVKVTQSSRYLVKRTGEKVFLECVQDMDHENMFWYRQDPGLGLRLIYFSYDVKMKEKGDIPEGYSVSREKKERFSLILESASTNQTSMYLCASTGTSVGNTGELFFGEGSRLTVL.

The V and J genes are TRBV27 and TRBJ2-1; a possible D gene is TRBD2 (5 bases). CDR3 length: 16 residues. Germline CDR1 reads MNHEY; CDR2 reads SMNVEV (reference sequence). V lost 8 bases, J lost 0 bases, and 17 bases lay in between. The CDR3 sequence: CASCTQRVSSYNEQFF. CDR3 nucleotides: TGTGCCAGCTGCACGCAGAGGGTCAGCTCCTACAATGAGCAGTTCTTC.

The rearrangement joins TRBV6-5 to TRBJ2-1, with TRBD1 as a possible D gene (6 bases). V was clipped by 6 bases and J by 10 bases, with 19 bases between them. This CDR3 has 14 amino acids. The germline V gene has CDR1 MNHEY and CDR2 SVGAGI. CDR3 in DNA: TGTGCCAGCAGCCCAGAAAGGGGACACGACGAGCAGTTCTTC. Its protein product is CASSPERGHDEQFF.

The chain recombines TRBV15 with TRBJ1-2; D might be TRBD1 (5 bases). This CDR3 contains 14 residues. From germline, CDR1 is LNHNV and CDR2 YYDKDF (reference sequence). The V end lost 5 bases, the J end lost 5 bases, and 15 bases lay between the germline ends. The DNA of the CDR3 is TGTGCCACCAGCGACGAGGAGGGGTTTTATGGCTACACCTTC. It is translated as CATSDEEGFYGYTF.

The chain couples TRBV5-4 to TRBJ1-4; D is unresolved. Germline loops: CDR1 SGHNT, CDR2 YYREEE (reference sequence). Deletions cut 3 bases from V and 5 bases from J, with 8 bases between. This CDR3 is 13 amino acids long. The CDR3 sequence: CASSSGSNEKLFF. CDR3 sequence (DNA): TGTGCCAGCAGCTCGGGGTCGAATGAAAAACTGTTTTTT.

V is TRBV10-3 and J is TRBJ1-3; no clear D. CDR3 length: 12 amino acids. V was clipped by 6 bases and J by 2 bases, with 5 bases between them. The V gene's germline CDR1 is ENHRY and CDR2 SYGVKD. The CDR3: CAIRAAGNTIYF. The DNA of the CDR3 is TGTGCCATCAGGGCGGCTGGAAACACCATATATTTT.

The V call is TRBV6-6, the J call TRBJ2-2, with a tentative D call TRBD1 (6 bases). The V end was cut by 5 bases, the J end by 5 bases, with 15 bases between. CDR3 size: 15 residues. The germline gives CDR1 MNHNY, CDR2 SVGAGI (reference sequence). CDR3 residues: CASSLTGRRTGELFF. DNA of the CDR3: TGTGCCAGCAGTCTTACAGGGAGACGGACCGGGGAGCTGTTTTTT.

The chain recombines TRBV5-1 with TRBJ2-1, with TRBD2 as a possible D gene (5 bases). CDR3 length: 13 amino acids. CDR1 SGHRS and CDR2 YFSETQ come from the germline V gene. The V gene lost 0 bases and the J gene lost 4 bases, with 5 bases spanning the gap. The CDR3 DNA follows: TGCGCCAGCAGCTTGGGCGGGTACAATGAGCAGTTCTTC. As protein: CASSLGGYNEQFF. Filled out from reference TRBV5-1 and TRBJ2-1, the complete variable domain reads KAGVTQTPRYLIKTRGQQVTLSCSPISGHRSVSWYQQTPGQGLQFLFEYFSETQRNKGNFPGRFSGRQFSNSRSEMNVSTLELGDSALYLCASSLGGYNEQFFGPGTRLTVL.